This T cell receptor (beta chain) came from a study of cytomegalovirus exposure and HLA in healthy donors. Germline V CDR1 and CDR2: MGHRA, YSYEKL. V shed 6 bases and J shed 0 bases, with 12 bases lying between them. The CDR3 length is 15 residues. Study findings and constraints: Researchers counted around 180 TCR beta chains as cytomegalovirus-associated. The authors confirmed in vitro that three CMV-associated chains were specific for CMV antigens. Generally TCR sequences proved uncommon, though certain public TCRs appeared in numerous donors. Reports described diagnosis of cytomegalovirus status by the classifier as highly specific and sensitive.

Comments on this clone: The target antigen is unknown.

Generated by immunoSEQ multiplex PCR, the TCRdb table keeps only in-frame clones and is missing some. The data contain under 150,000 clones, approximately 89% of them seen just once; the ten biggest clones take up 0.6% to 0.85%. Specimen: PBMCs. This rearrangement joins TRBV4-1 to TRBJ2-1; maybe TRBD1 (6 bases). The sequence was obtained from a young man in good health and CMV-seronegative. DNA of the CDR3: TGCGCCAGCAGTGAACAGGGAAGCTCCTACAATGAGCAGTTCTTC. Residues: CASSEQGSSYNEQFF.